Presented here are 13 T cell receptor beta chains from one specimen sequenced in a study of CD8+CD57+ T cells in acquired aplastic anemia. Patients sequenced had flow cytometry evidence of CD8+CD57+ cell expansion. Genomic DNA served as template for TCR beta VDJ and CDR3 profiling. MiXCR, applied by TCRdb to the reads, yields one record per CDR3 protein. The table lists approximately 300,000 distinct CDR3 sequences, roughly 61% of them singletons. What was sequenced was sorted CD4+, CD8+, or CD8+CD57+ T cells (not recorded which) from PBMCs. These receptors originate from a human donor with aplastic anemia.

This sequence joins TRBV29-1 and TRBJ2-1; no definite D call. This CDR3 region has 13 residues. V lost 7 bases and J 3 bases, leaving 13 bases between the germline ends. From germline, CDR1 is SQVTM and CDR2 ANQGSEA. The CDR3 sequence: CSALADVYNEQFF. DNA for the CDR3: TGCAGCGCCCTCGCCGACGTCTACAATGAGCAGTTCTTC.

This clonotype has only one observation. The CDR3 DNA follows: TGTGCCATCAGTGATCCCACGGAGGGGCGGTATGGCTACACCTTC. As protein: CAISDPTEGRYGYTF. The V gene is TRBV10-3, the J gene TRBJ1-2; D is perhaps TRBD1 (5 bases). Trimming shortened V by 3 bases and J by 5 bases, and 16 bases separated the two germline ends. Germline V CDR1 and CDR2: ENHRY, SYGVKD. The CDR3 has 15 residues.

This clonotype was seen only a few times. This chain uses TRBV2 with TRBJ2-7; the D gene is possibly TRBD1 (6 bases). CDR3 length: 12 residues. In germline, CDR1 is SNHLY, CDR2 FYNNEI. The germline V and J ends were trimmed by 6 bases and 5 bases, with 11 bases remaining between them. The CDR3 region has the DNA TGTGCCAGCAGACTACAGGGCCACGAGCAGTACTTC. Its protein product is CASRLQGHEQYF.

The rearrangement uses TRBV5-1 and TRBJ2-2, with 8 bases lining up with TRBD1. The J segment lost 6 bases and the V segment lost 2 bases, leaving 3 bases of the junction unmatched. CDR3 length: 14 amino acids. Germline V gene data show CDR1 as SGHRS and CDR2 as YFSETQ. Here the CDR3 reads CASSFRTGPGELFF. CDR3 bases: TGCGCCAGCAGCTTTAGGACAGGGCCCGGGGAGCTGTTTTTT.

V and J are TRBV24-1 and TRBJ2-3; tentative D call: TRBD2 (6 bases). Per the germline V gene, CDR1 is KGHDR and CDR2 is SFDVKD. The CDR3 is 16 amino acids. V lost 3 bases and J 4 bases, leaving 16 bases between the germline ends. CDR3 DNA: TGTGCCACCAGTGATGCGACTAGAAAACGCTCAGATACGCAGTATTTT. Encoded protein: CATSDATRKRSDTQYF.

The chain combines TRBV20-1 with TRBJ2-5; D unclear. Germline-derived CDR1 and CDR2 are DFQATT and SNEGSKA (reference sequence). The CDR3 totals 11 residues. V dropped 8 bases and J dropped 1 base, with 8 bases sitting between them. CDR3 DNA: TGCAGTCTGGGCCGCCAAGAGACCCAGTACTTC. It is translated as CSLGRQETQYF.

This sequence joins TRBV20-1 and TRBJ2-7; D could derive from TRBD1 or TRBD2 (5 bases each). The V and J ends lost 3 bases and 0 bases respectively, with 12 bases between them. This CDR3 is 14 amino acids long. Germline loops: CDR1 DFQATT, CDR2 SNEGSKA (reference sequence). The CDR3 coding sequence is TGCAGTGCTAGTCGGGGCACTAGCTCCTACGAGCAGTACTTC. The encoded protein is CSASRGTSSYEQYF.

The V and J genes are TRBV7-6 and TRBJ2-7; D is uncertain. CDR3 length equals 13 residues. The germline V gene has CDR1 SGHVS and CDR2 FNYEAQ. Between the trimmed V and J ends, which lost 4 bases and 3 bases, there was a span of 10 bases. The CDR3 sequence is CASSYGRNYEQYF. As DNA, the CDR3 is TGTGCCAGCAGCTACGGCCGGAACTACGAGCAGTACTTC.

This clonotype was seen many times. V and J are TRBV4-1 and TRBJ2-5, with D perhaps matching TRBD2 (5 bases). The V end was cut by 0 bases, the J end by 4 bases, with 12 bases between. Per germline, CDR1 MGHRA and CDR2 YSYEKL. The CDR3 covers 15 residues. The CDR3 DNA reads TGCGCCAGCAGCCAAGATGGTTCGGGGATAGAGACCCAGTACTTC. Its protein is CASSQDGSGIETQYF.

The rearrangement links TRBV11-3 to TRBJ1-1; D gene unclear. Germline V CDR1 and CDR2: SGHNT, YENEEA. The CDR3 is 13 amino acids. Trimming shortened V by 1 base and J by 2 bases, and 5 bases separated the two germline ends. In nucleotides, the CDR3 is TGTGCCAGCAGCTTAGGTATTAACACTGAAGCTTTCTTT. It translates to CASSLGINTEAFF. Drawing the rest from reference TRBV11-3 and TRBJ1-1, the complete variable domain is EAGVVQSPRYKIIEKKQPVAFWCNPISGHNTLYWYLQNLGQGPELLIRYENEEAVDDSQLPKDRFSAERLKGVDSTLKIQPAELGDSAVYLCASSLGINTEAFFGQGTRLTVV.

With respect to this clonotype: At one end the junction does not follow the germline gene, possibly because of a read error. The CDR3 loop is CASSAPGLQAQHF. Written as DNA, the CDR3 is TGTGCCAGCAGTGCACCGGGACTTCAGGCCCAGCATTTT. The chain has TRBV25-1 and TRBJ1-5, with D tentatively TRBD1 (5 bases). Germline V CDR1 and CDR2: MGHDK, SYGVNS. The CDR3 length is 13 residues.

The V and J genes are TRBV2 and TRBJ2-4, with 9 bases fitting TRBD1. Germline V gene sequence: CDR1 SNHLY, CDR2 FYNNEI. After removal of 6 bases from V and 9 bases from J, the junction contained 6 bases not matched to a gene. The CDR3 contains 13 residues. This CDR3 is CASSGQGSGIQYF. Written as DNA, the CDR3 is TGTGCCAGCAGCGGACAGGGGTCGGGCATTCAGTACTTC.

In its sample, this clonotype was seen a few times. CDR3 protein: CATSTSLRDSPYEQYF. The CDR3, as DNA: TGTGCCACCAGCACGTCTTTGCGGGACAGCCCCTACGAGCAGTACTTC. The J gene is TRBJ2-7, the V gene TRBV15; weak D call: TRBD1 (7 bases). V was pared by 4 bases and J by 2 bases, with 18 bases between. Germline V gives CDR1 LNHNV, CDR2 YYDKDF (reference sequence). This CDR3 comprises 16 residues.